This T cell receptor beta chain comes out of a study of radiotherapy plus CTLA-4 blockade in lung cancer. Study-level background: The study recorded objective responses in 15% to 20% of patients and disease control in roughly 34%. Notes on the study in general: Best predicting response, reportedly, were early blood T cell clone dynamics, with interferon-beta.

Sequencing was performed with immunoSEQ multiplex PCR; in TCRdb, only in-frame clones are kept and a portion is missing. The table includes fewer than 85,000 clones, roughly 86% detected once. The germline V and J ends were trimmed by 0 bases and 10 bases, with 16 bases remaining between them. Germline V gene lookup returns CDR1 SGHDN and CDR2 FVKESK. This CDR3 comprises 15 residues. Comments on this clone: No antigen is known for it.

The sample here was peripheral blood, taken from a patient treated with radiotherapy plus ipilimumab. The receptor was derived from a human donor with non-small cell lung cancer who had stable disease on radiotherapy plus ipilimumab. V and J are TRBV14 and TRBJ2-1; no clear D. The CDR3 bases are TGTGCCAGCAGCCAAGATATTTGGCAACCCCAGGAGCAGTTCTTC. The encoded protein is CASSQDIWQPQEQFF.